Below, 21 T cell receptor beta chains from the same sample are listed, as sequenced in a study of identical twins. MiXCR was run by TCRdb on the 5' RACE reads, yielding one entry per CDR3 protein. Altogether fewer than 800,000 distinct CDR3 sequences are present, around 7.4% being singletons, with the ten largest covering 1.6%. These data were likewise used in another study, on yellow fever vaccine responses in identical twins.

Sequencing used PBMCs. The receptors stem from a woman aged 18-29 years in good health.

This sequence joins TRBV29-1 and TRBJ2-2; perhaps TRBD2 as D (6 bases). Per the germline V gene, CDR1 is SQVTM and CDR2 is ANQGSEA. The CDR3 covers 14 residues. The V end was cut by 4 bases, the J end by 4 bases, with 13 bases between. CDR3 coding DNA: TGCAGCGTTGGGCAGGGAGGCGGCACCGGGGAGCTGTTTTTT. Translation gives CSVGQGGGTGELFF.

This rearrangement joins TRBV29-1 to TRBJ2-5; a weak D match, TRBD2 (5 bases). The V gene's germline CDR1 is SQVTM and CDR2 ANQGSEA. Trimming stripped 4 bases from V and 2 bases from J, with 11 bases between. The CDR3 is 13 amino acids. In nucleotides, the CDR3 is TGCAGCGTTGTCCCCCGGGAACAAGAGACCCAGTACTTC. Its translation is CSVVPREQETQYF.

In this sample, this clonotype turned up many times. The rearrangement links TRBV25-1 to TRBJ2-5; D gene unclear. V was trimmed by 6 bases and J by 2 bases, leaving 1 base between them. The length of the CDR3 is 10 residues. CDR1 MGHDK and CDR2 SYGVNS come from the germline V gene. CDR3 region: CASRQETQYF. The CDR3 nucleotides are TGTGCCAGCAGGCAAGAGACCCAGTACTTC.

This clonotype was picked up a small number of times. CDR3 loop: CASSLIGGGGLAGTTDTQYF. The CDR3 DNA reads as TGTGCCAGCAGCTTAATTGGAGGAGGGGGACTAGCGGGTACCACAGATACGCAGTATTTT. The J gene is TRBJ2-3, the V gene TRBV7-3; TRBD2 agrees at 12 bases. Germline V gene sequence: CDR1 SGHTA, CDR2 FQGTGA. With 1 base clipped from V and 2 bases from J, the junction kept 13 bases outside the gene matches. The CDR3 length is 20 residues.

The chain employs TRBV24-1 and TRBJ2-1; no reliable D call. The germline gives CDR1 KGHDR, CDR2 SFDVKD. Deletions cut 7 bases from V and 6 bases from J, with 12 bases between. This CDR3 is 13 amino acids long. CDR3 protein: CATRGSALNEQFF. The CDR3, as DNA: TGTGCCACCAGGGGAAGTGCCCTCAATGAGCAGTTCTTC.

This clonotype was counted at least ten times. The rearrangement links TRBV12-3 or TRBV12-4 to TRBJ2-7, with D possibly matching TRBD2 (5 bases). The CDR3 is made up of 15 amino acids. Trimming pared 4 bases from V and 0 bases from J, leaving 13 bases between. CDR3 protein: CASSSPAASSYEQYF. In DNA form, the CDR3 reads TGTGCCAGCAGTTCCCCAGCGGCAAGCTCCTACGAGCAGTACTTC.

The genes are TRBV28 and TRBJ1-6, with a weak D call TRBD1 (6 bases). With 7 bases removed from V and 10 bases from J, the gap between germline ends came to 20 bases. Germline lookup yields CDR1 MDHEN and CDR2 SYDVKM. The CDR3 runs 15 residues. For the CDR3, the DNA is TGTGCCAGCACCAAAACCCCCAGGGGCAAATCACCCCTCCACTTT. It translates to CASTKTPRGKSPLHF.

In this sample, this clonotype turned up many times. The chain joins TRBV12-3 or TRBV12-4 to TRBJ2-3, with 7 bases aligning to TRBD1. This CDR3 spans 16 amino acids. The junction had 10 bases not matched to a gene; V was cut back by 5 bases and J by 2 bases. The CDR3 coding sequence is TGTGCCAGCAGTCCGATACAGGGGATATTCACAGATACGCAGTATTTT. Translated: CASSPIQGIFTDTQYF.

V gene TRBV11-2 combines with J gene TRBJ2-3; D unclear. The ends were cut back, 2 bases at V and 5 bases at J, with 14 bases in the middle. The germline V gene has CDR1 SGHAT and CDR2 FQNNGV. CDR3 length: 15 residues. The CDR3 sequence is CASSLLTATGDTQYF. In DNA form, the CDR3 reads TGTGCCAGCAGCTTATTAACGGCGACGGGAGATACGCAGTATTTT.

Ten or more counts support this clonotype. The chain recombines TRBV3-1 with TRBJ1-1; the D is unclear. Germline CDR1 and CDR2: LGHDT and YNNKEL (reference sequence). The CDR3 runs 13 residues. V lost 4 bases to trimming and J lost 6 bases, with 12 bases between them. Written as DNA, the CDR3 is TGTGCCAGCAGCCCCCGGCTTATCTCTGAAGCTTTCTTT. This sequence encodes CASSPRLISEAFF.

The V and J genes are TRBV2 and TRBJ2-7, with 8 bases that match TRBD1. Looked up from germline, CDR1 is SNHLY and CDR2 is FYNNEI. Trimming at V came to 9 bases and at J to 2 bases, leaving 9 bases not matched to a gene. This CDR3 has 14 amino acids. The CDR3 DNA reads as TGTGCCAGGGCGCCAGAGACAGGGGCCTACGAGCAGTACTTC. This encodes CARAPETGAYEQYF.

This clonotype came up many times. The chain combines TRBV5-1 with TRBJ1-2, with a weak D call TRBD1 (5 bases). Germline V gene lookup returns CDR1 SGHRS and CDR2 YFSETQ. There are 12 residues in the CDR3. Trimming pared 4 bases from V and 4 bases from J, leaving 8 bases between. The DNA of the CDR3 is TGCGCCAGCAGCGTAGGGGCCTATGGCTACACCTTC. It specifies CASSVGAYGYTF.

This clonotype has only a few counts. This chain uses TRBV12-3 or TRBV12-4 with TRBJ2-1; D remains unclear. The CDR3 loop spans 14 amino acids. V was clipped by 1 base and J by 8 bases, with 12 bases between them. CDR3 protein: CASSLDSARDEQFF. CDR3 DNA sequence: TGTGCCAGCAGTTTAGATTCAGCAAGGGATGAGCAGTTCTTC.

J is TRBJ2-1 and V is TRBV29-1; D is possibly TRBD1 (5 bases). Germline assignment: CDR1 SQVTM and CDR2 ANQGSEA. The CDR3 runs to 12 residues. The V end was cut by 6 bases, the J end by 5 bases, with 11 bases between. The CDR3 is CSVGRVDNEQFF. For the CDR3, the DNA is TGCAGCGTAGGCAGGGTGGACAATGAGCAGTTCTTC.

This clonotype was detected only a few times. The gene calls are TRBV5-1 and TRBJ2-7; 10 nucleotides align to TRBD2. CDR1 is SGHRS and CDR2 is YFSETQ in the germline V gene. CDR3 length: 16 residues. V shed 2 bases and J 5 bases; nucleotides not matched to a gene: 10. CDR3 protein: CASSFIPSGSGDEQYF. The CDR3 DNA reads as TGCGCCAGCAGCTTCATTCCTAGCGGGAGTGGGGACGAGCAGTACTTC.

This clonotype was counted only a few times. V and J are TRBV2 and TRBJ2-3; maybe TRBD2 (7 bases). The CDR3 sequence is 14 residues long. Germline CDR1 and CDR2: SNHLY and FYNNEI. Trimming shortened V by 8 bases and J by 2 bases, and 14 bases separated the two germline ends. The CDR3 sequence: CASRGADFTDTQYF. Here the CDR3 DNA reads TGTGCCAGCCGGGGGGCGGATTTCACAGATACGCAGTATTTT. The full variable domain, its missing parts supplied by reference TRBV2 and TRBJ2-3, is EPEVTQTPSHQVTQMGQEVILRCVPISNHLYFYWYRQILGQKVEFLVSFYNNEISEKSEIFDDQFSVERPDGSNFTLKIRSTKLEDSAMYFCASRGADFTDTQYFGPGTRLTVL.

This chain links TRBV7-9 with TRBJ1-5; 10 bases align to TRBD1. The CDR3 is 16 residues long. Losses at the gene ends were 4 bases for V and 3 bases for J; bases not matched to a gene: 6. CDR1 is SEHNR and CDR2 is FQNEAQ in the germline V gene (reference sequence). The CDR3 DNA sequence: TGTGCCAGCAGCTCCGGGACAGGGGCCGTCAATCAGCCCCAGCATTTT. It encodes CASSSGTGAVNQPQHF.

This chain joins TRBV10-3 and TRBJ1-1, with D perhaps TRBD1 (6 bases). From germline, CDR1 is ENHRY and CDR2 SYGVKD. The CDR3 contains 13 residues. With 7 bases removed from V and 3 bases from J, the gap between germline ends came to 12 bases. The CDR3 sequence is CAIKGHQDTEAFF. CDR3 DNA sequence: TGTGCCATCAAGGGACACCAGGACACTGAAGCTTTCTTT.

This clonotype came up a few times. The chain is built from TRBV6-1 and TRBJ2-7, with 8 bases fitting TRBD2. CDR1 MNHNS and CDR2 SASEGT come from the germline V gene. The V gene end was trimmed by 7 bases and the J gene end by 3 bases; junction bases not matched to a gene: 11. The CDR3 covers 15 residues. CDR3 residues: CASTQGRSGDYEQYV. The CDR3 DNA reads TGTGCCAGCACCCAAGGACGTAGCGGGGACTACGAGCAGTACGTC.

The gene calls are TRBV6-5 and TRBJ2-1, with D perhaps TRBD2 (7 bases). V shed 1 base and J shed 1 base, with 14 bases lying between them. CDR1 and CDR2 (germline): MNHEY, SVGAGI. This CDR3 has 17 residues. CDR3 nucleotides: TGTGCCAGCAGTTACTACGCTGCGGGGGCTTCCTACAATGAGCAGTTCTTC. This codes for CASSYYAAGASYNEQFF.

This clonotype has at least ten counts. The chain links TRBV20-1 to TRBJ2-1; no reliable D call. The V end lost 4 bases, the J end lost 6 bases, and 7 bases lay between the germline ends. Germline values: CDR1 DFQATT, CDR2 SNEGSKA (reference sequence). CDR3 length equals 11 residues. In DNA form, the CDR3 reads TGCAGTGCTACGAAGCTCAATGAGCAGTTCTTC. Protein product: CSATKLNEQFF.